This T cell receptor beta chain came from a study of OX40 agonist ivuxolimab in advanced cancers. Study context: Those enrolled were approximately 78% male, with a mean age of about 66 years and ages from about 20 to 90.

Sequenced by immunoSEQ multiplex PCR; TCRdb stores in-frame clones only, minus some. The data hold just over 50,000 clones, with over 75% observed a single time. Systemic immunosuppression or a history of autoimmune disease excluded patients. The CDR3 totals 13 residues. Trimming took off 4 bases at V and 3 bases at J, with 7 bases between the two ends. CDR1 is SGDLS, CDR2 YYNGEE, per germline. The material sequenced was CD4+ or CD8+ T cells sorted from blood, taken in a trial of the OX40 agonist ivuxolimab. This receptor was taken from an adult with an advanced solid tumor such as melanoma, head and neck, liver or kidney cancer. The chain joins TRBV9 to TRBJ2-2; D uncertain. CDR3 coding DNA: TGTGCCAGCAGCCTCCAGGACACCGGGGAGCTGTTTTTT. It codes for CASSLQDTGELFF.